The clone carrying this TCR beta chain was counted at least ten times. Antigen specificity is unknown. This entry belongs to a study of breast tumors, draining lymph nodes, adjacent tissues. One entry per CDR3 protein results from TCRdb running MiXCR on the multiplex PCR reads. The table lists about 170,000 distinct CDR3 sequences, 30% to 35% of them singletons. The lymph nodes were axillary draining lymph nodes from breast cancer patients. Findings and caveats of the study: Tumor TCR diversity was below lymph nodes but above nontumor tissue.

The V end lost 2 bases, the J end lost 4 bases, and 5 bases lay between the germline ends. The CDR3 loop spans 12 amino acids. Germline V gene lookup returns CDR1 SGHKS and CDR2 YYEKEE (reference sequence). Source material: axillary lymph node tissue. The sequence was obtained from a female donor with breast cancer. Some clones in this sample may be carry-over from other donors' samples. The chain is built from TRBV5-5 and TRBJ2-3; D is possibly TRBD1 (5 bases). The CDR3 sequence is CASSLGADTQYF. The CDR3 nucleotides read TGTGCCAGCAGCTTAGGGGCAGATACGCAGTATTTT.